Each of the 9 T cell receptor beta chains below was sequenced from the same sample in a study of T cells after somatic rescue of genetic block. The protocol was immunoSEQ multiplex PCR, while the TCRdb copy is restricted to in-frame clones and leaves out a portion. The sample includes 12,000 or so clones, 65% to 85% of them seen just once. Input material: peripheral blood mononuclear cells (PBMCs). Receptors originate from a boy younger than 18.

The chain carries TRBV18 and TRBJ1-4, with D tentatively TRBD1 (6 bases). The germline gives CDR1 KGHSH, CDR2 LQKENI. The CDR3 extends over 16 amino acids. V lost 1 base and J 5 bases, leaving 14 bases between the germline ends. The chain's CDR3 is CASSPLLQGPNEKLFF. The CDR3 nucleotides read TGTGCCAGCTCACCACTATTACAGGGCCCAAATGAAAAACTGTTTTTT.

This clone was counted once. Other DNA sequences in the sample encode the same CDR3. This chain joins TRBV11-3 and TRBJ1-5; no reliable D call. This CDR3 spans 18 amino acids. Trimming cost V 1 base and J 0 bases, with 16 bases left between them. Germline V lookup: CDR1 SGHNT, CDR2 YENEEA. CDR3 in amino acids: CASSLARHDGYSNQPQHF. The CDR3 DNA reads as TGTGCCAGCAGCTTAGCTCGGCACGATGGTTATAGCAATCAGCCCCAGCATTTT.

In this sample, this clone turned up a few times. This chain joins TRBV27 and TRBJ2-2; D perhaps matches TRBD1 (5 bases). The CDR3 covers 16 residues. The ends were cut back, 1 base at V and 1 base at J, with 10 bases in the middle. Germline CDR1 is MNHEY and CDR2 is SMNVEV (reference sequence). The CDR3 DNA is TGTGCCAGCAGTTTATATTATCAGGGGAACACCGGGGAGCTGTTTTTT. Residues: CASSLYYQGNTGELFF.

This clone was counted between two and nine times. This chain uses TRBV9 with TRBJ2-7, with D perhaps given as TRBD1 or TRBD2 (6 bases each). This CDR3 has 15 residues. Germline V CDR1 and CDR2: SGDLS, YYNGEE. The V end lost 0 bases, the J end lost 2 bases, and 12 bases lay between the germline ends. In DNA form, the CDR3 reads TGTGCCAGCAGCGTAGGGAACGGGGGCCCCTACGAGCAGTACTTC. Its protein is CASSVGNGGPYEQYF.

This rearrangement joins TRBV7-5 to TRBJ1-2; no check of the table's D call, TRBD1, against the DNA was made. TRBV7-5 is described as a pseudogene. The CDR3 is 16 residues long. CDR3 bases: TGTGCCAGCAGCGGTAAACGGGACAAGGGGAACTATGGCTACACCTTC. Protein product: CASSGKRDKGNYGYTF.

V usage is TRBV2 and J usage is TRBJ1-4; D unresolved. The CDR3 is 15 amino acids. Trimming left V 6 bases short and J 4 bases short, with 15 bases between. The V gene's germline CDR1 is SNHLY and CDR2 FYNNEI. The CDR3 spells CASRDRGGINEKLFF. The CDR3, as DNA: TGTGCCAGCAGGGACCGAGGAGGGATTAATGAAAAACTGTTTTTT.

The J gene is TRBJ1-2, the V gene TRBV14; D remains unclear. Germline V gives CDR1 SGHDN, CDR2 FVKESK. Trimming removed 5 bases from V and 4 bases from J, with 20 bases in between. The CDR3 spans 16 residues. In DNA form, the CDR3 reads TGTGCCAGCAGCGACCTCGGGTCTGGAAAGACCTATGGCTACACCTTC. Protein: CASSDLGSGKTYGYTF.

This sequence joins TRBV6-1 and TRBJ1-2; no clear D gene. Germline-derived CDR1 and CDR2 are MNHNS and SASEGT. The CDR3 length is 12 residues. V lost 5 bases and J 4 bases, leaving 8 bases between the germline ends. In DNA form, the CDR3 reads TGTGCCAGCAGTTCGGTCCCCTATGGCTACACCTTC. Its protein is CASSSVPYGYTF.

Here the CDR3 DNA reads TGCGCCAGCAGCCAACCCGGGAGGGCAGGGGAAGCTTTCTTT. This sequence encodes CASSQPGRAGEAFF. The chain carries TRBV4-1 and TRBJ1-1, with D maybe TRBD1 (5 bases). The germline V gene has CDR1 MGHRA and CDR2 YSYEKL. The ends were cut back, 2 bases at V and 8 bases at J, with 15 bases in the middle. The CDR3 runs to 14 residues.